This TCR beta chain stems from a study of blood T cells in healthy people across ages. Using a J-beta primer mix together with a sample-barcoded 5' primer, a second PCR was run for roughly 7 to 12 cycles. TCRdb reprocessed the 5' RACE reads with MiXCR, giving one entry per CDR3 protein. The sample includes 600,000 to 850,000 distinct CDR3 sequences, about 42% seen only once; the top ten take 20%. Extractions gave at least 6 micrograms of total RNA per sample. The V gene lost 0 bases and the J gene lost 3 bases, with 9 bases spanning the gap. The CDR3 loop spans 15 amino acids. The receptor comes from a woman in her fifties or sixties in good health. The chain uses TRBV12-3 or TRBV12-4 and TRBJ2-1; no reliable D call. The source material was blood. This CDR3 reads CASSLAASNYNEQFF. As DNA, the CDR3 is TGTGCCAGCAGTTTAGCGGCTTCCAACTACAATGAGCAGTTCTTC.